These T cell receptor beta chains were read from a single sample in a study of neurological immune-mediated disorders. TCRdb itself ran the 5' RACE reads through MiXCR, one entry per CDR3 protein. The repertoire includes roughly 53,000 distinct CDR3 sequences, 6.5% to 8.5% of them detected once, and roughly 2% sits in the top ten. Specimen: PBMCs. The receptors shown here come from a woman between 40 and 50 years old in good health. CDR3s include the opening cysteine and the closing phenylalanine or tryptophan. Fields, in order: V gene, CDR3 protein.

TRBV21-1	CASSKAAGLVNEQFF
TRBV6-5	CASSYSSTGTEAFF
TRBV20-1	CSAAAEAGGDQPQHF
TRBV27	CASSWTVNTEAFF
TRBV12-3/TRBV12-4	CASSSRGPRDTQYF
TRBV7-2	CASIQGAGAGELFF
TRBV7-9	CASSFRADEQYF
TRBV24-1	CATSDLGQGSSSYNEQFF
TRBV20-1	CSARVSYGYTF
TRBV7-2	CASSVKEGGLIFYEQFF
TRBV9	CASTLTSLSDEQFF
TRBV6-5	CASSEGTAGHEQYF
TRBV5-1	CASSFNRDRGTEAFF
TRBV7-2	CASSFDSGRGKLDEQFF
TRBV4-3	CASSRGLIYEQYF
TRBV20-1	CSASIVTGGYNEQFF